This T cell receptor beta chain was sequenced in a study of STAT5B mutations in CD4+ large granular lymphocyte leukemia. Per the authors' pipeline: The detection floor for productive clonotype frequency was 2.59 x 10-5. TCRdb's table, derived via immunoSEQ multiplex PCR, lists solely in-frame clones and lacks some. From that table come the V and J calls and clone size; the DNA was used to work out D and trimming. The data hold just over 40,000 clones, with 65% to 85% observed a single time. Trimming shortened V by 4 bases and J by 4 bases, and 24 bases separated the two germline ends. The CDR3 contains 17 residues. Germline loops: CDR1 SGHRS, CDR2 YFSETQ. Comment on this clone: The antigen remains undetermined.

Control samples were healthy donors' buffy coats. The study's findings and limits: Patient CD4-sorted repertoires stayed more clonal than healthy ones after leukemic-clone removal. Less than 30% of private leukemic clonotypes occurred rarely in other patients' non-leukemic repertoires.

Sequencing used CD4+ T cells from blood buffy coats. The clonotype originates from a human donor in good health. The V and J genes are TRBV5-1 and TRBJ2-7; possibly TRBD2 for D (6 bases). CDR3 in DNA: TGCGCCAGCAGCAGGGCCCCCCTAGGGGACTTCCCATACGAGCAGTACTTC. As protein: CASSRAPLGDFPYEQYF.